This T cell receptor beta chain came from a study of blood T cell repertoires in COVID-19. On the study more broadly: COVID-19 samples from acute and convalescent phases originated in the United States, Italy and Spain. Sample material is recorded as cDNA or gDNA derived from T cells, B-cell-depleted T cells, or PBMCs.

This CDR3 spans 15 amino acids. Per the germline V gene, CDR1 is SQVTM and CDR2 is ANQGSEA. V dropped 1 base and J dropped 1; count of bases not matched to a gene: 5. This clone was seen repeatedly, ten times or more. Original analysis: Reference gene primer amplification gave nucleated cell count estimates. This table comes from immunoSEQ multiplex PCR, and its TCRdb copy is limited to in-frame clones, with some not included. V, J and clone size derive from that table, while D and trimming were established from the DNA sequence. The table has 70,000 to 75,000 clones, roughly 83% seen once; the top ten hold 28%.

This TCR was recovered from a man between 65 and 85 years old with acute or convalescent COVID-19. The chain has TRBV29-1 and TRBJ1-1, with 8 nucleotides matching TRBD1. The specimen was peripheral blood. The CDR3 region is CSVEGTGSGNTEAFF. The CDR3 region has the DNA TGCAGCGTTGAAGGGACAGGGTCGGGGAACACTGAAGCTTTCTTT.